This TCR beta chain was recorded in a study of T-cell memory formation after mild COVID-19. This clonotype was counted only a few times. Its antigen is as yet unknown. This CDR3 region has 17 residues. The J segment lost 0 bases and the V segment lost 1 base, leaving 2 bases of the junction unmatched. Germline loops: CDR1 MGHRA, CDR2 YSYEKL. In TCRdb, the 5' RACE reads were re-called with MiXCR into one record per CDR3 protein. The table records about 140,000 distinct CDR3 sequences, more than 14% of them present only once. Study outcomes and limitations: Clones that contracted clustered mainly in CM and EM if CD4+ and in EMRA if CD8+. Clones that contracted from day 15 to 85 were balanced CD4/CD8, while later expanders leaned CD4+. Confirmation of SARS-CoV-2 specificity was lacking for second-wave clones peaking day 37. Memory from before infection featured some responding clones, which suggests cross-reactive memory joined.

The receptor was isolated from an adult woman who had mild COVID-19 (a few samples of this study predate the infection). Cell type and time point are not known. Material: PBMCs or a T cell subset sorted from them (not recorded which). The gene calls are TRBV4-1 and TRBJ1-6; 8 nucleotides align to TRBD1. CDR3 DNA: TGCGCCAGCAGCCAAGGACAGGGGATCTCCTATAATTCACCCCTCCACTTT. Translating it yields CASSQGQGISYNSPLHF.